The present T cell receptor (beta chain) was sequenced within a study of blood T cell repertoires in COVID-19. CDR1 is SEHNR and CDR2 is FQNEAQ in the germline V gene (reference sequence). The CDR3 spans 15 residues. Trimming pared 7 bases from V and 4 bases from J, leaving 17 bases between. Assay used: immunoSEQ multiplex PCR; TCRdb lists only in-frame clones, some missing. The table has about 310,000 clones, 90% seen once. Sequencing used peripheral blood. The receptor was derived from a young woman with COVID-19, enrolled during active disease. The V and J genes are TRBV7-9 and TRBJ1-3, with a possible D match to TRBD1 (5 bases). Written as DNA, the CDR3 is TGTGCCAGCACCCCCACCCGGGGGGGAGGAAACACCATATATTTT. As protein: CASTPTRGGGNTIYF.